Listed below are T cell receptor beta chains from one sample, sequenced in a study of blood T cell repertoires in COVID-19. Profiled with immunoSEQ multiplex PCR; TCRdb holds only in-frame clones, not every one. Of roughly 200,000 clones in the sample, around 80% are singletons; the top ten hold around 6.9%. Sequencing was done on a sample of peripheral blood. These receptors were obtained from a man aged 60 to 69 with acute or convalescent COVID-19. Each CDR3 is given with its conserved first and last residue. The order of the fields is J gene, V gene, D gene, clone size, CDR3 DNA, CDR3 protein. D genes are given only for firm matches. The listing skips clone size in some rows; elsewhere it reads once, few, many or a size class.

TRBJ1-5,TRBV4-2,TRBD1,.,TGTGCCAGCAGCCGGACAGGTCGAAATCAGCCCCAGCATTTT,CASSRTGRNQPQHF
TRBJ1-5,TRBV19,.,.,TGTGCCAGTAGTATCGGCTTAGCAGGGCAGGGCAATCAGCCCCAGCATTTT,CASSIGLAGQGNQPQHF
TRBJ1-5,TRBV6-5,TRBD1,few,TGTGCCACCCAGGGCGAACAGGGGAGCAATCAGCCCCAGCATTTT,CATQGEQGSNQPQHF
TRBJ1-5,TRBV7-2,TRBD1,.,TGTGCCAGCAGCTTAGGACAGGGGGCGCACCATCAGCCCCAGCATTTT,CASSLGQGAHHQPQHF
TRBJ2-6,TRBV12-3/TRBV12-4,.,.,TGTGCCAGCAGTTTTACTGGGGCCAACGTCCTGACTTTC,CASSFTGANVLTF
TRBJ2-7,TRBV19,TRBD1,few,TGTGCCAGTAGTATAGGTCGGTGGACAGGATCCTACGAGCAGTACTTC,CASSIGRWTGSYEQYF
TRBJ2-3,TRBV6-5,TRBD2,.,TGTGCCAGCAGCTCTACTAGCGGGGGGCCTCTAACCCAGTATTTT,CASSSTSGGPLTQYF
TRBJ1-5,TRBV15,TRBD1,few,TGTGCCACCGGGACAGACAATCAGCCCCAGCATTTT,CATGTDNQPQHF
TRBJ1-1,TRBV19,.,.,TGTGCCAGTAGGAACAGGGAGAACACTGAAGCTTTCTTT,CASRNRENTEAFF
TRBJ1-5,TRBV6-5,TRBD1,.,TGTGCCAGCAGTTACTCCGGGACAGCAAATCAGCCCCAGCATTTT,CASSYSGTANQPQHF
TRBJ1-6,TRBV30,.,.,TGTGCCTGGAAAGTGGAGAGGGAACTCTATAATTCACCCCTCCACTTT,CAWKVERELYNSPLHF
TRBJ1-4,TRBV6-6,.,.,TGTGCCAGCAGCCCAACCTTGGGGGCGCGTGAAAAACTGTTTTTT,CASSPTLGAREKLFF
TRBJ2-7,TRBV29-1,TRBD1,.,TGCAGCGTTGTGGGGACAGGGTTTGGGTCCTACGAGCAGTACTTC,CSVVGTGFGSYEQYF
TRBJ2-1,TRBV2,TRBD2,.,TGTGCCAGCAGACAATTAGCGGGAGGGTCAGGGGAGCAGTTCTTC,CASRQLAGGSGEQFF
TRBJ2-1,TRBV3-1/TRBV3-2,TRBD1,.,TGTGCCAGCGAGAACAGGGGGCAGAACAATGAGCAGTTCTTC,CASENRGQNNEQFF
TRBJ2-5,TRBV5-1,TRBD1,.,TGCGCCAGCAGCATACAGCCGGGACAGGGGGTAGAGACCCAGTACTTC,CASSIQPGQGVETQYF
TRBJ1-3,TRBV19,.,.,TGTGCCAGTAGTATTTCGAAGAGCTCTGGAAACACCATATATTTT,CASSISKSSGNTIYF
TRBJ1-6,TRBV12-5,TRBD1,.,TGTGCTAGTGGTTTCCTGACCGGGACAGGAGTTGTCAATTCACCCCTCCACTTT,CASGFLTGTGVVNSPLHF
TRBJ2-1,TRBV3-1/TRBV3-2,TRBD2,.,TGTGCCAGCAGCCAAGGTTCTAGCGGGAGTAGTGAGCAGTTCTTC,CASSQGSSGSSEQFF
TRBJ1-1,TRBV18,.,few,TGTGCCAGCTCTCCCAACAGGGAGTGGGGCACTGAAGCTTTCTTT,CASSPNREWGTEAFF
TRBJ1-5,TRBV6-6,.,.,TGTGCCAGCAGTTACGGACAGCTTAGCAATCAGCCCCAGCATTTT,CASSYGQLSNQPQHF
TRBJ2-1,TRBV9,TRBD2,.,TGTGCCAGCAGCGTAGAGGGCATACCAAGCGGGGGGCCAAACAATGAGCAGTTCTTC,CASSVEGIPSGGPNNEQFF
TRBJ2-7,TRBV6-6,.,.,TGTGCCAGCAGTTACTCGGATTCGGGAAGCTCCTACGAGCAGTACTTC,CASSYSDSGSSYEQYF
TRBJ1-3,TRBV18,TRBD1,few,TGTGCCAGCTCACTCGGACAGGGGAGAAACACCATATATTTT,CASSLGQGRNTIYF
TRBJ2-5,TRBV10-1,TRBD1,.,TGCGCCAGCAGTGAGTCGGCAGGGGGCGGAGAGACCCAGTACTTC,CASSESAGGGETQYF
TRBJ1-3,TRBV9,.,.,TGTGCCAGCAGCGAAACAGGATTCGCCTCTGGAAACACCATATATTTT,CASSETGFASGNTIYF
TRBJ1-3,TRBV30,TRBD1,.,TGTGCCTGGAGTGTTGACAGGGCTGGAAACACCATATATTTT,CAWSVDRAGNTIYF
TRBJ1-1,TRBV7-2,TRBD1,once,TGTGCCAGCAGCCTTTACGGGACAGACACTGAAGCTTTCTTT,CASSLYGTDTEAFF
TRBJ1-1,TRBV6-5,.,.,TGTGCCAGCAATTCCCCAGGGCGACCCAGCACTGAAGCTTTCTTT,CASNSPGRPSTEAFF
TRBJ2-3,TRBV6-5,.,.,TGTGCCAGCCTTCCCACAGATACGCAGTATTTT,CASLPTDTQYF
TRBJ2-4,TRBV24-1,TRBD2,.,TGTGCCACCAGTGACCCCGGACTAGCGGCCAAAAGGGGGAACATTCAGTACTTC,CATSDPGLAAKRGNIQYF
TRBJ1-5,TRBV24-1,TRBD1,.,TGTGCCACCAGTGGTTCAGGGGGAAGCAATCAGCCCCAGCATTTT,CATSGSGGSNQPQHF
TRBJ2-2,TRBV25-1,.,.,TGTGCCAGCAGTGTCTTCGGCGGGCTCTACACCGGGGAGCTGTTTTTT,CASSVFGGLYTGELFF
TRBJ1-2,TRBV11-2,TRBD1,.,TGTGCCAGCAGTTCCAACAGGGGAGCTAACTATGGCTACACCTTC,CASSSNRGANYGYTF
TRBJ1-4,TRBV25-1,TRBD1,.,TGTGCCAGCAGTGAATATAGGACAGGGAATGAAAAACTGTTTTTT,CASSEYRTGNEKLFF
TRBJ1-1,TRBV2,.,.,TGTGCCAGCAGTGCTTGGGAGATGAACACTGAAGCTTTCTTT,CASSAWEMNTEAFF
TRBJ1-2,TRBV27,TRBD1,.,TGTGCCAGCAGTTTATCGATCAGGGGGCAGGCCCCAACCTACACCTTC,CASSLSIRGQAPTYTF
TRBJ2-3,TRBV11-1,TRBD2,.,TGTGCCAGCAGTACGGGAGGGCGGAGATCAGATACGCAGTATTTT,CASSTGGRRSDTQYF
TRBJ2-7,TRBV6-5,.,.,TGTGCCAGCAGTTTCCCCGGGACACTTTACGAGCAGTACTTC,CASSFPGTLYEQYF
TRBJ2-1,TRBV5-1,TRBD2,.,TGCGCCAGCAGCTTGGTAGTAGCGGGGGGCCTTGAGCAGTTCTTC,CASSLVVAGGLEQFF
TRBJ2-1,TRBV19,TRBD1,.,TGTGCCAGTAGTCGTACAGGGGACTCCTACAATGAGCAGTTCTTC,CASSRTGDSYNEQFF
TRBJ2-5,TRBV5-1,.,.,TGCGCCAGCAGCTTGGGACGGGAAGGCGAGACCCAGTACTTC,CASSLGREGETQYF
TRBJ2-1,TRBV19,.,.,TGTGCCAGTAGTATAGGGGCCAGGGGAGCGGTCGAGCAGTTCTTC,CASSIGARGAVEQFF
TRBJ1-5,TRBV24-1,.,.,TGTGCCACCAGTGGCGGGTCGGAAGATGGAGGCAATCAGCCCCAGCATTTT,CATSGGSEDGGNQPQHF
TRBJ2-5,TRBV24-1,.,.,TGTGCCACCAGTGATGGCGGCCAAGAGACCCAGTACTTC,CATSDGGQETQYF
TRBJ2-1,TRBV18,TRBD2,.,TGTGCCAGCTCACCAAGCCAGCGGGGCTACAATGAGCAGTTCTTC,CASSPSQRGYNEQFF
TRBJ1-1,TRBV19,.,.,TGTGCCAGTAGTTTCACAGCCACTGAAGCTTTCTTT,CASSFTATEAFF
TRBJ1-1,TRBV4-3,.,.,TGCGCCAGCAGCCAATACGGGGGGAACACTGAAGCTTTCTTT,CASSQYGGNTEAFF